The rows below give T cell receptor beta chains drawn from one sample of a study of metastatic and nonmetastatic thyroid tumors. TCRdb re-analyzed the PCR reads through MiXCR. The data show about 85,000 clones, 7.5% to 9% seen once. Sequencing was performed on blood. The receptors stem from a female donor with papillary thyroid cancer or a benign thyroid nodule (not recorded which). Some clones in this sample may be carry-over from other donors' samples. The CDR3 runs from the conserved cysteine through the conserved F or W. A D gene is named only where the DNA matches it firmly.

CDR3 length | V gene | D gene | CDR3 protein
17 | TRBV11-1 | - | CASSLRNWAGGGYEQYF
16 | TRBV11-2 | TRBD2 | CASSPPLAGFTGELFF
16 | TRBV19 | TRBD1 | CASSDQGQGSSQPQHF
14 | TRBV5-1 | - | CASSHKGSPTGQYF
15 | TRBV5-1 | TRBD1 | CASSRDSRGNTEASF
15 | TRBV5-6 | TRBD1 | CASSLWDRGTNTIYF
11 | TRBV20-1 | - | CSAFRGYGYTF
14 | TRBV28 | TRBD2 | CASSLLADVRELFF
15 | TRBV19 | - | CASSMFGGPSYEQYF
14 | TRBV30 | TRBD2 | CAWSDAGGLYEQFF
12 | TRBV5-6 | - | CASSIGRDGYTF
15 | TRBV19 | - | CASSKSRRANYGYTF
14 | TRBV5-4 | TRBD1 | CASSTGQGYNEQFF
15 | TRBV6-1 | - | CASSKPIANTGELFF
16 | TRBV6-1 | TRBD2 | CASTRTSGDGTGELFF
15 | TRBV6-4 | - | CASSTGPWGYNEQFF
15 | TRBV19 | - | CASMGWGEQKNIQYF
13 | TRBV6-5 | - | CASSYSSSYGYTF
13 | TRBV28 | - | CASIEGGQYEQYF
17 | TRBV20-1 | - | CSARGAGREPSYNEQFF
15 | TRBV11-2 | - | CASSSKGAPSYEQYF
15 | TRBV18 | - | CASSPQGGAEEGYTF
14 | TRBV12-3/TRBV12-4 | TRBD2 | CASSPRRGKETQYF
17 | TRBV13 | - | CASSLGPLTEKNYGYTF
16 | TRBV18 | - | CASSPPVLGANEKLFF
13 | TRBV12-3/TRBV12-4 | - | CASSRTGGNTIYF
16 | TRBV11-3 | TRBD2 | CASSLPPGGHLDEQFF
16 | TRBV15 | - | CATSREGGQGADTQYF
14 | TRBV2 | - | CASSRTDRTDTQYF
13 | TRBV7-3 | - | CASSLMVNTEAFF
16 | TRBV9 | TRBD2 | CASSLRGGLDTGELFF
12 | TRBV7-9 | - | CASSLITEEAFF
15 | TRBV3-1 | - | CASSQVRGTNEKLFF